This T cell receptor (beta chain) is from a study of human T cells and chemical hapten exposure. Whole-study results and caveats: Each of the donors had alopecia, so their immune responses may not resemble those of healthy people.

Time point reported: pre-sensitization, week 0. Treatment: therapeutic diphenylcyclopropenone sensitization with weekly scalp DPC. The study enrolled 18 to 70-year-old alopecia patients suitable for DPC. The CDR3 covers 18 residues. After removal of 1 base from V and 0 bases from J, the junction contained 7 bases not matched to a gene. This clonotype was observed a handful of times. The antigen is undetermined. In TCRdb, the RACE reads were re-called with MiXCR into one record per CDR3 protein. This sample has about 98,000 distinct CDR3 sequences, with approximately 11% found just once. The origin of this receptor is a woman aged 60-70 years with alopecia areata. Some clones in this sample may be carry-over from other donors' samples. The rearrangement uses TRBV12-3 or TRBV12-4 and TRBJ1-4; TRBD1 agrees at 8 bases. This material consisted of whole blood, taken in connection with sensitization to the hapten diphenylcyclopropenone (DPC). DNA for the CDR3: TGTGCCAGCAGTTTAGGCCAGGGGGCTTTTGCAACTAATGAAAAACTGTTTTTT. Protein sequence: CASSLGQGAFATNEKLFF.